This T cell receptor beta chain was observed in a study of T cell responses to AZD1222 COVID-19 vaccine. The table came from immunoSEQ multiplex PCR; TCRdb's copy has only in-frame clones and leaves some out. The profile shows 150,000 to 200,000 clones, 90% to 95% of them singletons. Whole-study findings and limits: Two doses of AZD1222 preceded a rise in Spike-specific TCR breadth and depth. In all cases, repertoires were sampled only after the peak T cell response.

This clone was detected once. Its specificity is not known. A junction boundary mismatches the germline segment, possibly from a read error. CDR1 and CDR2 (germline): LNHDA, SQIVND (reference sequence). This CDR3 comprises 14 residues. The sequence was collected from an adult who received the AZD1222 COVID-19 vaccine. Sequencing was performed on peripheral blood, taken 28 days after the second AZD1222 dose. The chain joins TRBV19 to TRBJ1-1; 8 bases align to TRBD1. The CDR3 nucleotides are TGTGCCAGTAGTCCGCGACAGGGGAACGCTGAAGCTTTCTTT. Amino acid sequence: CASSPRQGNAEAFF.